Below, 24 T cell receptor beta chains from the same sample are listed, as sequenced in a study of shared clonotypes between healthy human individuals. Assay used: immunoSEQ multiplex PCR; TCRdb lists only in-frame clones, some missing. The sample carries about 2.4 million clones, 93% recorded once. Sequencing used naive CD4+ T cells from PBMCs. As to subset: CD45RA+ positively selected. These receptors came from a man younger than 35 in good health. Some clones in this sample may be carry-over from other donors' samples.

This chain joins TRBV6-5 and TRBJ2-6; D may match TRBD1 or TRBD2 (7 bases each). Per the germline V gene, CDR1 is MNHEY and CDR2 is SVGAGI. The CDR3 runs 15 residues. V was pared by 6 bases and J by 1 base, with 10 bases between. In nucleotides, the CDR3 is TGTGCCAGCAGCCAGGGGGGGTCTGGGGCCAACGTCCTGACTTTC. It encodes CASSQGGSGANVLTF.

The chain recombines TRBV6-5 with TRBJ1-4, with 7 bases aligning to TRBD1. The trim removed 10 bases at V and 4 bases at J, leaving 9 bases unmatched. The CDR3 consists of 14 residues. Germline values: CDR1 MNHEY, CDR2 SVGAGI. The CDR3 loop reads CATRDSLINEKLFF. CDR3 DNA sequence: TGTGCCACCAGGGACAGCCTTATTAATGAAAAACTGTTTTTT.

V gene TRBV5-1 combines with J gene TRBJ2-3, with no clear D. Trimming cost V 2 bases and J 6 bases, with 7 bases left between them. Germline loops: CDR1 SGHRS, CDR2 YFSETQ. The CDR3 loop spans 12 amino acids. The CDR3 spells CASSFNEDTQYF. DNA of the CDR3: TGCGCCAGCAGCTTTAATGAGGATACGCAGTATTTT.

The rearrangement joins TRBV11-2 to TRBJ2-5; D remains ambiguous. CDR3 size: 16 residues. The germline V gene encodes CDR1 SGHAT and CDR2 FQNNGV. V was trimmed by 5 bases and J by 2 bases, leaving 18 bases between them. The CDR3 nucleotides are TGTGCCAGCAGCCGGCCGGTCATAGTGGCTCAAGAGACCCAGTACTTC. It encodes CASSRPVIVAQETQYF.

The V and J genes are TRBV19 and TRBJ1-3; D might be TRBD1 (5 bases). Between the trimmed V and J ends, which lost 8 bases and 4 bases, there was a span of 18 bases. In germline, CDR1 is LNHDA, CDR2 SQIVND (reference sequence). This CDR3 has 15 residues. The CDR3 sequence: CASRGFDRLGNTIYF. CDR3 nucleotides: TGTGCCAGTCGGGGGTTTGACCGGCTGGGAAACACCATATATTTT.

The CDR3 spells CASSSIQGEAFF. CDR3 sequence (DNA): TGTGCCAGCAGTTCGATTCAAGGGGAAGCTTTCTTT. This chain joins TRBV6-6 and TRBJ1-1; no clear D gene. The CDR3 loop spans 12 amino acids. CDR1 is MNHNY and CDR2 is SVGAGI in the germline V gene (reference sequence). Trimming pared 4 bases from V and 8 bases from J, leaving 11 bases between.

This clone has more than one count but fewer than ten. The chain's CDR3 is CASSFPRTENTEAFF. CDR3 DNA sequence: TGTGCCAGCAGCTTCCCCAGGACAGAAAACACTGAAGCTTTCTTT. The rearrangement uses TRBV7-9 and TRBJ1-1, with D maybe TRBD1 (6 bases). This CDR3 region has 15 residues. Germline-derived CDR1 and CDR2 are SEHNR and FQNEAQ (reference sequence). The V end was cut by 3 bases, the J end by 2 bases, with 13 bases between. The full variable domain, its missing parts supplied by reference TRBV7-9 and TRBJ1-1, is DTGVSQNPRHKITKRGQNVTFRCDPISEHNRLYWYRQTLGQGPEFLTYFQNEAQLEKSRLLSDRFSAERPKGSFSTLEIQRTEQGDSAMYLCASSFPRTENTEAFFGQGTRLTVV.

V gene TRBV6-1 combines with J gene TRBJ1-4; 9 bases line up with TRBD1. This CDR3 contains 15 residues. The ends lost 8 bases at V and 6 bases at J; junction bases unmatched: 10. Germline assignment: CDR1 MNHNS and CDR2 SASEGT. CDR3 coding DNA: TGTGCCAGCGGGTTTTCCGGGACAGGGTATGAAAAACTGTTTTTT. Translation gives CASGFSGTGYEKLFF.

This clone has only one observation. The chain couples TRBV19 to TRBJ1-5; TRBD1 might be the D (5 bases). The CDR3 has 20 amino acids. The germline gives CDR1 LNHDA, CDR2 SQIVND (reference sequence). V was shortened by 7 bases and J by 0 bases, with 28 bases between the two germline ends. Here the CDR3 DNA reads TGTGCCAGTACAGAGCAACGGGGCCCCTGGCGCACTAATAGCAATCAGCCCCAGCATTTT. Its protein is CASTEQRGPWRTNSNQPQHF.

To note about this clone: One end of the junction does not line up with germline, which may come from a read error. V is TRBV23-1 and J is TRBJ2-7; tentative D call: TRBD2 (6 bases). Being an ORF, TRBV23-1 has a function that is uncertain. CDR3 length: 12 residues. The CDR3 here is CASSQSGGPQDF. DNA of the CDR3: TGCGCCAGCAGTCAATCGGGAGGACCGCAGGACTTC.

CDR3 DNA: TGTGCCAGTAGTATAGGTGGGTTTTCCTACGAGCAGTACTTC. Protein: CASSIGGFSYEQYF. The chain joins TRBV19 to TRBJ2-7; D ambiguous. V gave up 1 base and J gave up 1 base, with 8 bases separating them. The germline CDR1 and CDR2 sequences are LNHDA and SQIVND (reference sequence). This CDR3 is 14 amino acids long.

About this clone: Other DNA sequences in the same sample also yield this CDR3. This chain joins TRBV7-8 and TRBJ2-5; D not certain. CDR3 length: 14 amino acids. The V gene's germline CDR1 is SGHVS and CDR2 FQNEAQ. Trimming left V 1 base short and J 5 bases short, with 11 bases between. CDR3 sequence reads: CASSLGVPEETQYF. CDR3 DNA: TGTGCCAGCAGCTTAGGGGTTCCGGAGGAGACCCAGTACTTC.

The chain has TRBV5-1 and TRBJ2-5; D gene unclear. Germline V gene data show CDR1 as SGHRS and CDR2 as YFSETQ. V was clipped by 5 bases and J by 1 base, with 12 bases between them. The CDR3 totals 14 residues. The chain's CDR3 is CASREHYPQETQYF. For the CDR3, the DNA is TGCGCCAGCAGAGAACACTACCCCCAAGAGACCCAGTACTTC.

J is TRBJ2-7 and V is TRBV19; TRBD2 is a possible D gene (5 bases). Per the germline V gene, CDR1 is LNHDA and CDR2 is SQIVND (reference sequence). V was pared by 3 bases and J by 3 bases, with 12 bases between. The CDR3 is 14 amino acids. This CDR3 is CASSMAGVGYEQYF. For the CDR3, the DNA is TGTGCCAGTAGTATGGCGGGCGTAGGCTACGAGCAGTACTTC.

V and J are TRBV29-1 and TRBJ1-4, with 12 bases lining up with TRBD1. Looked up from germline, CDR1 is SQVTM and CDR2 is ANQGSEA. V gave up 5 bases and J gave up 10 bases; unmatched junction bases: 5. The CDR3 runs 13 residues. The DNA for the CDR3 is TGCAGCGTTTCCGGGACAGGGGGCAGAAAACTGTTTTTT. Translated: CSVSGTGGRKLFF.

The rearrangement joins TRBV29-1 to TRBJ2-5, with 7 bases that match TRBD1. CDR3 length: 13 amino acids. CDR1 and CDR2 from the germline V gene are SQVTM and ANQGSEA. Losses at the gene ends were 7 bases for V and 4 bases for J; bases not matched to a gene: 9. The CDR3 is CSGQTGLGETQYF. DNA of the CDR3: TGCAGCGGACAGACAGGGTTAGGAGAGACCCAGTACTTC.

The rearrangement uses TRBV7-9 and TRBJ1-5; 7 bases are shared with TRBD1. Germline lookup yields CDR1 SEHNR and CDR2 FQNEAQ (reference sequence). Losses at the gene ends were 10 bases for V and 7 bases for J; bases not matched to a gene: 7. The CDR3 totals 12 residues. CDR3 bases: TGTGCCAACTCGACAGGGAAGCAGCCCCAGCATTTT. Residues: CANSTGKQPQHF.

In this sample, this clone turned up once. V usage is TRBV6-6 and J usage is TRBJ2-7; possibly TRBD1 or TRBD2 for D (5 bases each). Germline V gene data show CDR1 as MNHNY and CDR2 as SVGAGI (reference sequence). Trimming cost V 2 bases and J 0 bases, with 14 bases left between them. This CDR3 has 16 amino acids. DNA for the CDR3: TGTGCCAGCAGTTACGGGGACCGCCACCCCTCCTACGAGCAGTACTTC. Residues: CASSYGDRHPSYEQYF.

The rearrangement joins TRBV7-2 to TRBJ1-4; D is undetermined. The V end lost 4 bases, the J end lost 4 bases, and 10 bases lay between the germline ends. This CDR3 contains 14 residues. CDR1 is SGHTA, CDR2 FQGNSA, per germline. The CDR3 nucleotides read TGTGCCAGCAGCTCCGGCCCCGGTAATGAAAAACTGTTTTTT. It is translated as CASSSGPGNEKLFF.

The chain recombines TRBV7-6 with TRBJ2-1, with D possibly being TRBD1 (6 bases). CDR1 is SGHVS, CDR2 FNYEAQ, per germline. The CDR3 length is 13 residues. The ends were cut back, 0 bases at V and 10 bases at J, with 10 bases in the middle. CDR3 sequence reads: CASSLALGTEQFF. The DNA for the CDR3 is TGTGCCAGCAGCTTAGCGCTAGGGACAGAGCAGTTCTTC.

The chain uses TRBV2 and TRBJ2-3, with TRBD2 identical over 9 bases. Germline CDR1 reads SNHLY; CDR2 reads FYNNEI. This CDR3 contains 14 residues. The V gene end was trimmed by 6 bases and the J gene end by 6 bases; junction bases not matched to a gene: 7. Here the CDR3 reads CASRLAGAEDTQYF. The CDR3 DNA sequence: TGTGCCAGCAGGTTAGCGGGAGCGGAGGATACGCAGTATTTT.

This CDR3 reads CASSSRDRAGNTIYF. In DNA form, the CDR3 reads TGTGCCAGCAGCTCCCGGGACAGGGCTGGAAACACCATATATTTT. The chain joins TRBV7-9 to TRBJ1-3, with 9 nucleotides matching TRBD1. The germline gives CDR1 SEHNR, CDR2 FQNEAQ (reference sequence). This CDR3 spans 15 amino acids. The V gene end was trimmed by 4 bases and the J gene end by 2 bases; junction bases not matched to a gene: 3.

The gene calls are TRBV28 and TRBJ1-2; D not resolved. The CDR3 extends over 14 amino acids. V was cut by 8 bases and J by 4 bases, with 17 bases left in between. The V gene's germline CDR1 is MDHEN and CDR2 SYDVKM. The CDR3 DNA sequence: TGTGCCAGCTTCGGTGGGCGCTTTGGCTATGGCTACACCTTC. It is translated as CASFGGRFGYGYTF.

The chain has TRBV28 and TRBJ1-1; D remains unclear. Germline loops: CDR1 MDHEN, CDR2 SYDVKM. Trimming stripped 3 bases from V and 1 base from J, with 12 bases between. This CDR3 spans 15 amino acids. CDR3 nucleotides: TGTGCCAGCAGTTTGGGCAGCCCCAGGAACACTGAAGCTTTCTTT. Encoded protein: CASSLGSPRNTEAFF.